Each of the 13 T cell receptor beta chains below was sequenced from the same sample in a study of sequential checkpoint blockade in melanoma. Treatment defined: randomized to nivolumab then ipilimumab (arm A) or the reverse (arm B). Data came from immunoSEQ multiplex PCR; TCRdb stores just in-frame clones and leaves some out. The repertoire holds roughly 20,000 clones, with 72% as singletons. Sequences were derived from CD8+ T cells sorted from blood (inferred from file names), sampled from a patient given nivolumab and ipilimumab in sequence. The receptor set was obtained from a human donor with melanoma.

The chain carries TRBV13 and TRBJ2-7; TRBD2 might be the D (6 bases). In germline, CDR1 is PRHDT, CDR2 FYEKMQ (reference sequence). CDR3 length: 14 residues. Trimming pared 5 bases from V and 2 bases from J, leaving 13 bases between. This chain's CDR3 is CASSTRDSTYEQYF. In nucleotides, the CDR3 is TGTGCCAGCAGCACCCGGGACTCGACCTACGAGCAGTACTTC.

J is TRBJ2-5 and V is TRBV7-9, with TRBD1 matching over 7 bases. In germline, CDR1 is SEHNR, CDR2 FQNEAQ (reference sequence). V lost 4 bases to trimming and J lost 1 base; unmatched junction nucleotides: 3. The CDR3 loop spans 14 amino acids. In DNA form, the CDR3 reads TGTGCCAGCAGCTATGGACAGGTCCAAGAGACCCAGTACTTC. Translated: CASSYGQVQETQYF.

The V call is TRBV15, the J call TRBJ1-2, with TRBD1 as a possible D gene (6 bases). The germline gives CDR1 LNHNV, CDR2 YYDKDF (reference sequence). CDR3 length: 16 amino acids. The V gene lost 0 bases and the J gene lost 4 bases, with 15 bases spanning the gap. The CDR3 reads CATSRDGEGGAYGYTF. The CDR3, as DNA: TGTGCCACCAGCAGAGATGGGGAGGGGGGGGCCTATGGCTACACCTTC.

The rearrangement joins TRBV6-6 to TRBJ2-7; D possibly corresponds to TRBD2 (5 bases). Trimming left V 2 bases short and J 2 bases short, with 10 bases between. This CDR3 contains 14 residues. Germline CDR1 MNHNY, CDR2 SVGAGI (reference sequence). Written as DNA, the CDR3 is TGTGCCAGCAGTTACCTAGAGAGGGCCTACGAGCAGTACTTC. It encodes CASSYLERAYEQYF.

The CDR3 region has the DNA TGTGCTGAGGGTCCTGTTGGCTACACCTTC. This sequence encodes CAEGPVGYTF. The chain links TRBV11-2 to TRBJ1-2; D is undetermined. The germline V gene encodes CDR1 SGHAT and CDR2 FQNNGV. The CDR3 consists of 10 residues. Full variable domain (outside the CDR3, taken from reference TRBV11-2 and TRBJ1-2): EAGVAQSPRYKIIEKRQSVAFWCNPISGHATLYWYQQILGQGPKLLIQFQNNGVVDDSQLPKDRFSAERLKGVDSTLKIQPAKLEDSAVYLCAEGPVGYTFGSGTRLTVV.

The chain employs TRBV19 and TRBJ1-1, with 11 bases matching TRBD1. Germline-derived CDR1 and CDR2 are LNHDA and SQIVND (reference sequence). V trimming: 6 bases; J trimming: 5 bases; junction bases outside the gene matches: 5. The CDR3 has 14 residues. CDR3 loop: CASSPGQGGTEAFF. CDR3 nucleotide sequence: TGTGCCAGTAGCCCGGGACAGGGGGGAACTGAAGCTTTCTTT.

There are a few counts of this clone. V usage is TRBV28 and J usage is TRBJ2-7; 12 bases are shared with TRBD2. The CDR3 has 14 amino acids. V trimming: 5 bases; J trimming: 6 bases; junction bases outside the gene matches: 5. Germline loops: CDR1 MDHEN, CDR2 SYDVKM. The CDR3, as DNA: TGTGCCAGCAGTCTAGCGGGAGGGCCTGGCGAGCAGTACTTC. Its translation: CASSLAGGPGEQYF.

J is TRBJ2-3 and V is TRBV11-2; 13 positions match TRBD2. The germline V gene has CDR1 SGHAT and CDR2 FQNNGV. The CDR3 covers 15 residues. The V and J ends lost 5 bases and 6 bases, in that order; junction bases with no gene match: 5. The CDR3 nucleotides read TGTGCCAGCAGCCAACTAGCGGGAGGGCCCGATACGCAGTATTTT. Translated, it gives CASSQLAGGPDTQYF.

The V gene is TRBV29-1, the J gene TRBJ2-7; 9 nucleotides line up with TRBD1. The CDR3 loop spans 11 amino acids. Germline V gene sequence: CDR1 SQVTM, CDR2 ANQGSEA. Unmatched junction bases numbered 5, after V lost 7 bases and J lost 7 bases. CDR3 in amino acids: CSAYRGPEQYF. The CDR3 bases are TGCAGCGCCTACAGGGGGCCGGAGCAGTACTTC.

This chain joins TRBV7-2 and TRBJ2-5, with D possibly matching TRBD2 (5 bases). The end of the DNA is better explained by TRBJ2-7, so the J call may be wrong. Germline CDR1 and CDR2: SGHTA and FQGNSA. The CDR3 consists of 14 residues. This CDR3 is CASSSPGVFNEQYF. DNA of the CDR3: TGTGCCAGCAGCTCCCCCGGGGTATTCAACGAGCAGTACTTC.

The rearrangement joins TRBV9 to TRBJ2-7; D perhaps matches TRBD1 (5 bases). The CDR3 extends over 15 amino acids. V lost 0 bases, J lost 0 bases, and 10 bases lay in between. Per germline, CDR1 SGDLS and CDR2 YYNGEE. This chain's CDR3 is CASSVGTGPSYEQYF. The CDR3 bases are TGTGCCAGCAGCGTAGGTACAGGACCCTCCTACGAGCAGTACTTC.

This clone has a handful of counts. The chain recombines TRBV7-6 with TRBJ2-7; the D gene is possibly TRBD1 (6 bases). From germline, CDR1 is SGHVS and CDR2 FNYEAQ. The V and J ends lost 5 bases and 7 bases respectively, with 15 bases between them. The CDR3 is 13 amino acids. The CDR3 DNA sequence: TGTGCCAGCAGCGCTGACAGGTTACGGGAGCAGTACTTC. Its protein is CASSADRLREQYF.

The V and J genes are TRBV9 and TRBJ2-3; 13 bases align to TRBD2. The ends lost 0 bases at V and 6 bases at J; junction bases unmatched: 1. CDR1 SGDLS and CDR2 YYNGEE come from the germline V gene. The CDR3 totals 15 residues. The CDR3 here is CASSVGLAGGDTQYF. In DNA, the CDR3 is TGTGCCAGCAGCGTAGGACTAGCGGGAGGCGATACGCAGTATTTT.